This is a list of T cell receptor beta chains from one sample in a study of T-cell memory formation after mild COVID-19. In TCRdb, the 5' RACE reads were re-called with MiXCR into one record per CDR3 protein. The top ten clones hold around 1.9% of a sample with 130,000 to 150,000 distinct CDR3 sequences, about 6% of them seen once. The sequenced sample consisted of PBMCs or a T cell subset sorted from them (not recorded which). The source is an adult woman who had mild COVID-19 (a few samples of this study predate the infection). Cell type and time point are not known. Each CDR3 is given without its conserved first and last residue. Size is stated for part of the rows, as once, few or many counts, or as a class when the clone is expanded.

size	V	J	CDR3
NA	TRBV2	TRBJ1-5	ASSEVLAGVQPQH
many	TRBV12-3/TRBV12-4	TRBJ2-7	ASTGVGEQY
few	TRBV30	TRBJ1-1	AWSVGQGYGWTEAF
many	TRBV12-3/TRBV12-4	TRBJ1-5	ASSPRAGNSNQPQH
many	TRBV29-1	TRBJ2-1	SVGQRRKTSYNEQF
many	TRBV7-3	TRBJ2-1	ASSLRRNEQF
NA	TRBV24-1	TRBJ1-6	ATRLGRDRNNSPLH
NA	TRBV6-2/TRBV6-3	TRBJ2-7	ASSYLRGPYEQY
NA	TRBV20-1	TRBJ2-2	SARKRGGRIGSTGELF
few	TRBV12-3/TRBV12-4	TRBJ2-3	ASSAMGGGTDTQY
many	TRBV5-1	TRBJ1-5	ASSPGTGGGQPQH
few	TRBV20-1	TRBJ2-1	SARSLAGGTYNEQF
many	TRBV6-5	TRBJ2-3	ASRGLAGGRADTQY
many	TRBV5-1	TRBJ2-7	ASSPTSSSYEQY
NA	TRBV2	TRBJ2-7	ASTLQRGLGYEQY
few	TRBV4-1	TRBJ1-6	ASSGGNYNSPLH
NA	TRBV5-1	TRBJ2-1	ASSLGHGNEQF
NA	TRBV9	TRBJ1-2	ASSEKAGTAIYGYT
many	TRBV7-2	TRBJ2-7	ASSLGQGREQY
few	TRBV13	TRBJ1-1	ASSLGQGMNTEAF
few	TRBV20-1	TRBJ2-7	SASSDTYEQY
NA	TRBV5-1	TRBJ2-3	ASSLGNPTDTQY
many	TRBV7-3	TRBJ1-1	ASSNGPNTEAF
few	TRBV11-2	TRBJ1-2	ASSSPRFTYGYT
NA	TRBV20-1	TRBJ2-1	SARDLVTGKKQF
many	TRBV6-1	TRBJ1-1	ASSSIWGGPEAF
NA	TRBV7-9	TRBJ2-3	ASPPPSGLAGGTATDTQY
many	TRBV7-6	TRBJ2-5	ASSQRRTVPQETQY
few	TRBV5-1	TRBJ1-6	ASSLAKTESSYNSPLH
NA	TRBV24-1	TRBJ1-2	ATSDLDPGTGAYRYT
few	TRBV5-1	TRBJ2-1	ASSLDRSSYNEQF
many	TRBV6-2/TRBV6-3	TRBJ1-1	ASSDLGTGGTEAF
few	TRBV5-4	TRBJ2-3	ASSFPGTSGLDTQY
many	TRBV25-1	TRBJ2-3	ASSPLGDRVSDTQY
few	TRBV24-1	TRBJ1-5	ATSEAVSNQPQH
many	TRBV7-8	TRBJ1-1	ASSLVRGAGTEAF
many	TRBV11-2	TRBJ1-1	ASSFSRGTEAF
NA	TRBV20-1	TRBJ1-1	SGKLGSLNTEAF
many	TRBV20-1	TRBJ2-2	SARRQGLNGELF
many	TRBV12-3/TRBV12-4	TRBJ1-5	ASSLVGGGNQPQH
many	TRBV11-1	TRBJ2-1	ASSLGGRGGRPYNEQF
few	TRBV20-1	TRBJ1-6	SAYRGTNSPLH
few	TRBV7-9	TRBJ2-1	ASSQNRASVNEQF
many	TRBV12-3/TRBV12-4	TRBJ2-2	ASSLAGTISGELF